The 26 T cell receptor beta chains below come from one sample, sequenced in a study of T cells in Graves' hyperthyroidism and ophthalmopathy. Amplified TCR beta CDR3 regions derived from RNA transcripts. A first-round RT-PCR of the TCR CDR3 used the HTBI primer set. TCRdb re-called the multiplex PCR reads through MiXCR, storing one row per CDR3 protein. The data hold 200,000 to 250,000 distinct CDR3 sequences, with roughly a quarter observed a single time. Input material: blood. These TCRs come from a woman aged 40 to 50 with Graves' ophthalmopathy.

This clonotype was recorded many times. The CDR3 coding sequence is TGTGCCAGCAGTTATTTTACAGTGGGGAGCACAGATACGCAGTATTTT. It is translated as CASSYFTVGSTDTQYF. The chain uses TRBV6-5 and TRBJ2-3, with unresolved D. The germline V gene has CDR1 MNHEY and CDR2 SVGAGI. The V and J ends lost 3 bases and 0 bases respectively, with 13 bases between them. The CDR3 loop spans 16 amino acids.

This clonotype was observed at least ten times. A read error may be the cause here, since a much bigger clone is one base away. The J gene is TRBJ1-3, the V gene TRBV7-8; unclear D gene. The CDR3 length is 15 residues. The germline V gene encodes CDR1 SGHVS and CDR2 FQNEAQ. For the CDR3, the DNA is TGTGCCAGCAGCTTGTCCATGCCCCCGGGAAACACCACATATTTT. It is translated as CASSLSMPPGNTTYF.

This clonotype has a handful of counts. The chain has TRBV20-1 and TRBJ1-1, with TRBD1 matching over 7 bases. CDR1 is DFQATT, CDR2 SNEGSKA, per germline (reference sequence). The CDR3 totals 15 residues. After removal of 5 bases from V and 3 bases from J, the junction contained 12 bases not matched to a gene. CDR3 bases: TGCAGTGCTCAGGGGGAGGGAGAATCTTACACTGAAGCTTTCTTT. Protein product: CSAQGEGESYTEAFF.

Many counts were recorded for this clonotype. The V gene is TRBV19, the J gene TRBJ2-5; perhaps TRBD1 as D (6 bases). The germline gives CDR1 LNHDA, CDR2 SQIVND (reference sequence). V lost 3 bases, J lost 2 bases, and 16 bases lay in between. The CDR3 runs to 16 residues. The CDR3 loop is CASSISKVGTQETQYF. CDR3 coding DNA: TGTGCCAGTAGTATTTCGAAGGTTGGGACACAAGAGACCCAGTACTTC. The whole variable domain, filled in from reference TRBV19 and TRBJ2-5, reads DGGITQSPKYLFRKEGQNVTLSCEQNLNHDAMYWYRQDPGQGLRLIYYSQIVNDFQKGDIAEGYSVSREKKESFPLTVTSAQKNPTAFYLCASSISKVGTQETQYFGPGTRLLVL.

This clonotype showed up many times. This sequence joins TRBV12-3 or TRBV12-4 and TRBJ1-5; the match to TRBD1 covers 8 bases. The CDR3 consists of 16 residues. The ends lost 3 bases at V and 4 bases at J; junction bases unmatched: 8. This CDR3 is CASSFYPRTGNQPQHF. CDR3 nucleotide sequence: TGTGCCAGCAGTTTTTATCCCCGGACAGGGAATCAGCCCCAGCATTTT.

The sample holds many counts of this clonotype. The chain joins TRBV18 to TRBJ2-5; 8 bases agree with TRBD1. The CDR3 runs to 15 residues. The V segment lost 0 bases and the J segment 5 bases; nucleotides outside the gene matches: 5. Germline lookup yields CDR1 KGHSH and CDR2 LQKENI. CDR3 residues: CASSPPRTGSETQYF. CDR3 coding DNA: TGTGCCAGCTCACCACCCAGGACAGGGAGCGAGACCCAGTACTTC.

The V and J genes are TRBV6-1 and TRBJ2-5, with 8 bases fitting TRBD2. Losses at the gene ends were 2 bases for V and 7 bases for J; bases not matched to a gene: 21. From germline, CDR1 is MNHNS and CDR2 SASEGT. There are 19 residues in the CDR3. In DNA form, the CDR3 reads TGTGCCAGCAGTGAACTGAGGGTCGGGGGCATTACTAGCGGAGGGACCCAGTACTTC. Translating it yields CASSELRVGGITSGGTQYF.

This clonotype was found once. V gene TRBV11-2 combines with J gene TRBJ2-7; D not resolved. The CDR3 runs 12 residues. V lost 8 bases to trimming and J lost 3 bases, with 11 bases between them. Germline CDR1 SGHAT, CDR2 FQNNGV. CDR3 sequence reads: CASGTDRYEQYF. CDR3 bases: TGTGCCAGCGGCACGGATCGCTACGAGCAGTACTTC.

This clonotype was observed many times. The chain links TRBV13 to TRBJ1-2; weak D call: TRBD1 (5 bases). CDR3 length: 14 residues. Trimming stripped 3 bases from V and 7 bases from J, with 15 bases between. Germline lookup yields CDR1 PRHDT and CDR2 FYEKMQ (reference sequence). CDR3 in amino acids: CASSFSGTAGGYTF. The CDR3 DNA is TGTGCCAGCAGCTTTTCAGGGACCGCGGGTGGCTACACCTTC.

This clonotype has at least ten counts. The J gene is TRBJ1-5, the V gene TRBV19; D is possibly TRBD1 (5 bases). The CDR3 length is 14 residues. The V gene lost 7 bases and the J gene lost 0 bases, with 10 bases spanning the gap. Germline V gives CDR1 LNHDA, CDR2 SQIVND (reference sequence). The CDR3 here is CASTQGYSNQPQHF. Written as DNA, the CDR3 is TGTGCCAGTACCCAGGGCTATAGCAATCAGCCCCAGCATTTT. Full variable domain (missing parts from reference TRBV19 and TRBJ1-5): DGGITQSPKYLFRKEGQNVTLSCEQNLNHDAMYWYRQDPGQGLRLIYYSQIVNDFQKGDIAEGYSVSREKKESFPLTVTSAQKNPTAFYLCASTQGYSNQPQHFGDGTRLSIL.

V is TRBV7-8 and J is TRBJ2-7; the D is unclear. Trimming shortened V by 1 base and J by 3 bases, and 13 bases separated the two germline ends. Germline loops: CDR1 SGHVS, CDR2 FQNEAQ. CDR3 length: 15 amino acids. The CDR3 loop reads CASSLEALDGYEQYF. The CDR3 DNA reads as TGTGCCAGCAGCTTAGAGGCACTCGATGGCTACGAGCAGTACTTC.

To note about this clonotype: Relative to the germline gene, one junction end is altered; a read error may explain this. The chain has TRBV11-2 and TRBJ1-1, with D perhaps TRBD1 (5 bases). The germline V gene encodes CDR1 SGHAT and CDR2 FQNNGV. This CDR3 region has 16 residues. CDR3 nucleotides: TGTGTCAGCAGCCCCCGGGGGGGAGGGACGGACACTGAAGCTTTCTTT. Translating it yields CVSSPRGGGTDTEAFF.

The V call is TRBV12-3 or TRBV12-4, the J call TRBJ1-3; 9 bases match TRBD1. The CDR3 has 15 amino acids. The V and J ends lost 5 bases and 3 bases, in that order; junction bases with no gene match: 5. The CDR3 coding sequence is TGTGCCAGCAGTACCACAGGGGGCTTTGGAAACACCATATATTTT. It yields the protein CASSTTGGFGNTIYF.

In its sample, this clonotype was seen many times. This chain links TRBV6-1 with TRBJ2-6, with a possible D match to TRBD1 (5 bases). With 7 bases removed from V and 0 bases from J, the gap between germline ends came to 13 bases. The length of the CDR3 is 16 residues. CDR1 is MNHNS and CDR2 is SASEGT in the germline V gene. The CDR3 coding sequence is TGTGCCAGCACTCAAATAAGGGGCTCTGGGGCCAACGTCCTGACTTTC. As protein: CASTQIRGSGANVLTF.

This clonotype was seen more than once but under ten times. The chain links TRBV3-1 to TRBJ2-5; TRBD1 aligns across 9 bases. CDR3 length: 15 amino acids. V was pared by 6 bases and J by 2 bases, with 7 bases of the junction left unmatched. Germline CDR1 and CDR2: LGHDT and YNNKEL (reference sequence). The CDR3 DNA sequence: TGTGCCAGCAGGGACAGGGGAAGGGGGCAAGAGACCCAGTACTTC. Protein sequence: CASRDRGRGQETQYF.

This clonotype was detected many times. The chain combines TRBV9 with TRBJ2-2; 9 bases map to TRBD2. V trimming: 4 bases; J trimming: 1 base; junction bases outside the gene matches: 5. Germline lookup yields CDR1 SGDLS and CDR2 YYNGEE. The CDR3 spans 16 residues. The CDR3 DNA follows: TGTGCCAGCAGCCGAGCGGGAGGTGAGAACACCGGGGAGCTGTTTTTT. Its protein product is CASSRAGGENTGELFF. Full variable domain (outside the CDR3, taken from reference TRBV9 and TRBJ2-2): DSGVTQTPKHLITATGQRVTLRCSPRSGDLSVYWYQQSLDQGLQFLIQYYNGEERAKGNILERFSAQQFPDLHSELNLSSLELGDSALYFCASSRAGGENTGELFFGEGSRLTVL.

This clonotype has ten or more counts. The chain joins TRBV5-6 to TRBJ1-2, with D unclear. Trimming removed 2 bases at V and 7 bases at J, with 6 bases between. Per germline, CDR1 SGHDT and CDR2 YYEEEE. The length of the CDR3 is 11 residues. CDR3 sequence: CASSFSGGYTF. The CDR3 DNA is TGTGCCAGCAGCTTCAGTGGTGGCTACACCTTC.

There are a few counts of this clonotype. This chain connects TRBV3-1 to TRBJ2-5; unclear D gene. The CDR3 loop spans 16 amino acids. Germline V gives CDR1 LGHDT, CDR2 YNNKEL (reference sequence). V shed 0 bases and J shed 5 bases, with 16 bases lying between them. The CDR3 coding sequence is TGTGCCAGCAGCCAAGAGGACGTAGGAGCCTGGGAGACCCAGTACTTC. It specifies CASSQEDVGAWETQYF.

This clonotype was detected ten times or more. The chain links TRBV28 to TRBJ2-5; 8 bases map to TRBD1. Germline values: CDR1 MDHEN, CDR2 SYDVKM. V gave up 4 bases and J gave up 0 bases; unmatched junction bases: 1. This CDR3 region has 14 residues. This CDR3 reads CASSSDRDQETQYF. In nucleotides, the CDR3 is TGTGCCAGCAGTTCGGACAGGGACCAAGAGACCCAGTACTTC.

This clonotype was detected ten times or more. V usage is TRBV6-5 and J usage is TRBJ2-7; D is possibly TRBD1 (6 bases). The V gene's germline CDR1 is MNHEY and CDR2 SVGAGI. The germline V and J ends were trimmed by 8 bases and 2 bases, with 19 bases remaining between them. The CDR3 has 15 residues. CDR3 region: CASDQGWGSTYEQYF. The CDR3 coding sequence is TGTGCCAGCGATCAGGGGTGGGGGAGCACCTACGAGCAGTACTTC.

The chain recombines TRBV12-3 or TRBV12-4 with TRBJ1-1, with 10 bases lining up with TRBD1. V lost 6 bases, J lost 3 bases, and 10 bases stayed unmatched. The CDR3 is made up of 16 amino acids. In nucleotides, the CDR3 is TGTGCCAGCAGCTCATGGACAGGGGGGCATCACACTGAAGCTTTCTTT. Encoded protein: CASSSWTGGHHTEAFF.

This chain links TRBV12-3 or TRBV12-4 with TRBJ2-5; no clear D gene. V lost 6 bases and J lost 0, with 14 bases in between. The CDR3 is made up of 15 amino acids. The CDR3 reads CASRSARTYQETQYF. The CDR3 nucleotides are TGTGCCAGCAGAAGCGCCCGGACGTACCAAGAGACCCAGTACTTC.

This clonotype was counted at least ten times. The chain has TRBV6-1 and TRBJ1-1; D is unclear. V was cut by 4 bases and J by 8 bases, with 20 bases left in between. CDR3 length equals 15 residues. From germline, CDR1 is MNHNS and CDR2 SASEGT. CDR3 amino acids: CASSVFFPGGKEAFF. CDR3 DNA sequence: TGTGCCAGCAGTGTATTTTTCCCGGGAGGGAAAGAAGCTTTCTTT.

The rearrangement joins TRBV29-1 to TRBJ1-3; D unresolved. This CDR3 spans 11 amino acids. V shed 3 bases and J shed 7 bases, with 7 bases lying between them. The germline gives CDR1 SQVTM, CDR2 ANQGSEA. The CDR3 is CSVESVNTIYF. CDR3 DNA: TGCAGCGTTGAGTCGGTGAACACCATATATTTT.

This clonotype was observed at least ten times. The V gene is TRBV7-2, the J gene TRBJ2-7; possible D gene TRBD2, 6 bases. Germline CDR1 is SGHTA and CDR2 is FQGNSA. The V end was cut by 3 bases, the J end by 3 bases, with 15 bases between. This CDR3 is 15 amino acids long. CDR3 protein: CASSFKGSGYYEQYF. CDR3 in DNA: TGTGCCAGCAGCTTCAAAGGTAGCGGATACTACGAGCAGTACTTC.

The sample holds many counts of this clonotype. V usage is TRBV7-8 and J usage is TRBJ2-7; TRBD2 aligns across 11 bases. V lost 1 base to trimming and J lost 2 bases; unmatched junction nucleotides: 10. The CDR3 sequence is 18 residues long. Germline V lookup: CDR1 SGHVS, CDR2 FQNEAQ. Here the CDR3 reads CASSLGGVGLAAPYEQYF. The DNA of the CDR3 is TGTGCCAGCAGCTTAGGAGGTGTGGGACTAGCGGCCCCCTACGAGCAGTACTTC.